Below, 10 T cell receptor beta chains from the same sample are listed, as sequenced in a study of patients and donors after allogeneic stem cell transplantation. Via MiXCR, TCRdb re-called the RT-PCR reads, giving one row per CDR3 protein. The data hold 920,000 or so distinct CDR3 sequences, with roughly 18% observed a single time. The sample comprised blood, either unsorted or a sorted T cell fraction (not recorded which). The receptors were sampled from a human donor who was either an allogeneic HSCT recipient or a stem cell or donor lymphocyte infusion donor (not recorded which). It is not recorded whose cells these are; they may come from a transplant donor.

V usage is TRBV13 and J usage is TRBJ2-1, with 11 bases that match TRBD2. CDR1 and CDR2 (germline): PRHDT, FYEKMQ (reference sequence). Trimming removed 3 bases from V and 6 bases from J; junction bases left unmatched: 4. This CDR3 has 15 amino acids. CDR3 residues: CASSLATSGINEQFF. CDR3 DNA sequence: TGTGCCAGCAGCTTGGCGACTAGCGGGATCAATGAGCAGTTCTTC.

The V and J genes are TRBV12-3 or TRBV12-4 and TRBJ2-3; D assignment may be TRBD1 or TRBD2 (5 bases each). V was clipped by 8 bases and J by 2 bases, with 20 bases between them. The CDR3 runs to 16 residues. CDR3 residues: CASREGPGPNTDTQYF. The CDR3 DNA follows: TGTGCCAGCCGCGAGGGCCCGGGACCAAACACAGATACGCAGTATTTT.

The chain uses TRBV4-2 and TRBJ2-7; 8 bases match TRBD2. The CDR3 extends over 18 amino acids. Germline V CDR1 and CDR2: LGHNA, YNFKEQ. With 2 bases clipped from V and 5 bases from J, the junction kept 17 bases outside the gene matches. This chain's CDR3 is CASSQHQHGGANPNEQYF. The CDR3 DNA reads as TGTGCCAGCAGCCAACATCAACACGGGGGGGCAAACCCTAACGAGCAGTACTTC.

V usage is TRBV12-3 or TRBV12-4 and J usage is TRBJ2-1, with TRBD1 matching over 8 bases. V dropped 6 bases and J dropped 9; count of bases not matched to a gene: 10. The CDR3 extends over 14 amino acids. This CDR3 reads CASSRQGPEGEQFF. The CDR3 DNA reads as TGTGCCAGCAGCCGACAGGGGCCGGAAGGTGAGCAGTTCTTC.

The table lists this clonotype with a few counts. The chain joins TRBV4-3 to TRBJ2-5; D gene ambiguous. Trimming shortened V by 1 base and J by 4 bases, and 19 bases separated the two germline ends. The CDR3 runs to 17 residues. CDR1 LGHNA and CDR2 YSLEER come from the germline V gene. The CDR3 nucleotides are TGCGCCAGCAGCCAAGCCCCCCTGACTCCGATGGGAGAGACCCAGTACTTC. This translates into CASSQAPLTPMGETQYF.

Note on this clonotype: A much larger clone is a single base away; this may be a read error. The chain links TRBV12-3 or TRBV12-4 to TRBJ2-3, with D perhaps matching TRBD1 (5 bases). CDR3 length: 12 residues. The V and J ends lost 7 bases and 8 bases respectively, with 13 bases between them. CDR3 DNA: TGTGCCAGCAAAAATGGGGCAGGTACGCAGTATTTT. This encodes CASKNGAGTQYF.

This clonotype was counted only a few times. V gene TRBV29-1 combines with J gene TRBJ1-2; the D gene is possibly TRBD1 (5 bases). Trimming removed 4 bases at V and 3 bases at J, with 9 bases between. The germline V gene encodes CDR1 SQVTM and CDR2 ANQGSEA. This CDR3 contains 12 residues. The CDR3 DNA reads as TGCAGCGTTGGCAGGGAGTACTATGGCTACACCTTC. Amino acids: CSVGREYYGYTF.

This clonotype has more than one count but fewer than ten. DNA of the CDR3: TGTGCCAGCAGCCTCCACGGCCTTAATTCACCCCTCCACTTT. This codes for CASSLHGLNSPLHF. The chain recombines TRBV7-6 with TRBJ1-6; D is unclear. Germline CDR1 and CDR2: SGHVS and FNYEAQ. The V gene lost 5 bases and the J gene lost 6 bases, with 11 bases spanning the gap. CDR3 length: 14 residues.

The rearrangement joins TRBV10-3 to TRBJ2-1; D may be TRBD1 (5 bases). There are 15 residues in the CDR3. Germline assignment: CDR1 ENHRY and CDR2 SYGVKD. Trimming took off 11 bases at V and 7 bases at J, with 24 bases between the two ends. The CDR3 is CASKSPTGEENEQFF. CDR3 nucleotides: TGTGCCTCCAAAAGCCCTACAGGAGAGGAGAATGAGCAGTTCTTC.

This chain links TRBV5-1 with TRBJ1-2; TRBD1 is a possible D gene (5 bases). Germline CDR1 reads SGHRS; CDR2 reads YFSETQ. This CDR3 spans 12 amino acids. The V and J ends lost 2 bases and 8 bases respectively, with 10 bases between them. The CDR3 protein is CASSFRGEGYTF. DNA for the CDR3: TGCGCCAGCAGCTTCAGAGGGGAGGGCTACACCTTC.